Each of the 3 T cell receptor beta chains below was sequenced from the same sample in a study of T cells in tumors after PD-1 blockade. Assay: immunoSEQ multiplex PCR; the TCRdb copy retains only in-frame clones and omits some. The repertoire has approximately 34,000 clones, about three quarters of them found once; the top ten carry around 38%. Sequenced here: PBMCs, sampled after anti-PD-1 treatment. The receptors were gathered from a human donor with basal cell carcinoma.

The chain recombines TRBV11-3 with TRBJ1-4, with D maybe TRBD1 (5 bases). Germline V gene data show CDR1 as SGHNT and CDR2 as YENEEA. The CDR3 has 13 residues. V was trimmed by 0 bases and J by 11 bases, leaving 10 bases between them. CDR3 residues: CASSLDREEKLFF. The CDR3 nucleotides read TGTGCCAGCAGCTTAGACAGGGAGGAGAAACTGTTTTTT.

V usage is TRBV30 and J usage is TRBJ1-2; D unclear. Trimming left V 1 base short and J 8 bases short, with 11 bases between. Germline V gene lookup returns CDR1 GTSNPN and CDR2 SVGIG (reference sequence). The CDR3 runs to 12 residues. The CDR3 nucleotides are TGTGCCTGGAGTGGCGGAGGGTACGGCTACACCTTC. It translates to CAWSGGGYGYTF.

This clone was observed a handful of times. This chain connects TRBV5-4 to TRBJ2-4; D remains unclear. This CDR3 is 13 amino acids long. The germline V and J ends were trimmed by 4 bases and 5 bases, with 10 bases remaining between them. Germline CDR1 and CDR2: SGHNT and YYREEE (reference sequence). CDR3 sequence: CASSSHGENIQYF. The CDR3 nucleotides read TGTGCCAGCAGCAGTCACGGAGAAAACATTCAGTACTTC.